This T cell receptor beta chain was obtained from a study of blood T cell repertoires in COVID-19. Study context: From the United States, Italy and Spain came samples of acute and convalescent COVID-19. T cells, B-cell-depleted T cells, or PBMCs provided the cDNA or gDNA that served as material.

TCRdb's copy holds only in-frame clones and misses some; the assay was immunoSEQ multiplex PCR. The sample carries some 200,000 clones, approximately 86% recorded once. Study members were between roughly 18 and 89 years old and lived in 25 or so US regions. Grouping used clinical history reported by participants in a survey and questionnaire. The length of the CDR3 is 18 residues. The germline gives CDR1 SGHNT, CDR2 YENEEA. The ends lost 4 bases at V and 6 bases at J; junction bases unmatched: 16. This TCR was recovered from a woman in her 30s who had recovered from COVID-19. Sequencing used PBMCs or T cells enriched from blood (not recorded which). The genes are TRBV11-3 and TRBJ2-7; 12 bases are shared with TRBD2. This chain's CDR3 is CASSSPGLAGGAASEQYF. CDR3 bases: TGTGCCAGCAGCTCACCGGGACTAGCGGGCGGGGCAGCCTCCGAGCAGTACTTC.